This TCR beta chain was identified in a study of memory CD4+ T cells and cytomegalovirus serostatus. This clone was observed once. This CDR3 spans 17 amino acids. Germline loops: CDR1 SGHDT, CDR2 YYEEEE. The V end lost 1 base, the J end lost 4 bases, and 19 bases lay between the germline ends. The method was immunoSEQ multiplex PCR; TCRdb's version includes in-frame clones alone and lacks a portion of them. The data contain 55,000 to 75,000 clones, roughly 80% of them singletons. The sort gate was single viable CD3+CD4+CD8-CD45RO+ cells for memory CD4+ T cells. The TCR comes from an adult in good health and CMV-seronegative. The sample taken for sequencing was memory CD4+ T cells from blood. The chain uses TRBV5-6 and TRBJ2-3; D perhaps matches TRBD2 (6 bases). CDR3: CASSLWSGRDEADTQYF. DNA for the CDR3: TGTGCCAGCAGCTTGTGGTCAGGGCGGGATGAGGCAGATACGCAGTATTTT.